These T cell receptor beta chains were read from a single sample in a study of T-cell memory formation after mild COVID-19. TCRdb recomputed calls from the 5' RACE reads with MiXCR, one row per CDR3 protein. Of about 260,000 distinct CDR3 sequences in the sample, about 16% were seen once. The source material was PBMCs or a T cell subset sorted from them (not recorded which). All receptors derive from a man younger than 30 who had mild COVID-19 (a few samples of this study predate the infection). Cell type and time point are not known. Both conserved end residues are part of each CDR3. D genes are given only for firm matches. Expanded clones are given a class, and other clones once, few, many or no size at all.

d_call,v_call,clone_size,j_call,cdr3_aa,cdr3_nt
NA,TRBV7-2,few,TRBJ2-5,CASSRPPEETQYF,TGTGCCAGCAGCCGCCCCCCGGAGGAGACCCAGTACTTC
TRBD2,TRBV4-2,NA,TRBJ2-1,CASSQMGGGGGYEQFF,TGTGCCAGCAGCCAAATGGGTGGCGGGGGGGGATATGAGCAGTTCTTC
NA,TRBV6-2/TRBV6-3,few,TRBJ1-1,CASSIRGLQNTEAFF,TGTGCCAGCAGTATCCGGGGCTTACAGAACACTGAAGCTTTCTTT
NA,TRBV27,NA,TRBJ1-2,CASSPKQGSGIYGYTF,TGTGCCAGCAGTCCAAAACAGGGAAGTGGCATCTATGGCTACACCTTC
NA,TRBV14,once,TRBJ1-2,CASSQDWGIGGYTF,TGTGCCAGCAGCCAAGATTGGGGGATTGGAGGCTACACCTTC
TRBD2,TRBV6-1,NA,TRBJ2-3,CASSDRPGGDTQYF,TGTGCCAGCAGTGATCGCCCCGGGGGGGATACGCAGTATTTT
NA,TRBV7-2,many,TRBJ2-6,CASSQDSGANVLTF,TGTGCCAGCAGCCAAGATTCTGGGGCCAACGTCCTGACTTTC
NA,TRBV19,few,TRBJ2-1,CASTRGGGEQFF,TGTGCCAGTACAAGGGGGGGAGGTGAGCAGTTCTTC
NA,TRBV7-2,many,TRBJ2-3,CASKTMLDTDTQYF,TGTGCCAGCAAGACTATGCTAGACACAGATACGCAGTATTTT
NA,TRBV24-1,NA,TRBJ2-2,CATSDFPQGAGELFF,TGTGCCACCAGTGATTTTCCCCAGGGTGCCGGGGAGCTGTTTTTT
TRBD1,TRBV28,NA,TRBJ2-7,CASLNPGQPYEQYF,TGTGCCAGCCTAAACCCGGGACAGCCCTACGAGCAGTACTTC
NA,TRBV5-1,few,TRBJ1-1,CASRRQEVNTEAFF,TGCGCCAGCAGGAGACAGGAGGTGAACACTGAAGCTTTCTTT
TRBD2,TRBV5-1,NA,TRBJ2-3,CASSLGAGASTDTQYF,TGCGCCAGCAGCTTGGGAGCGGGGGCATCAACAGATACGCAGTATTTT
NA,TRBV10-3,few,TRBJ1-5,CAISESGGVQPQHF,TGTGCCATCAGTGAGTCGGGAGGGGTTCAGCCCCAGCATTTT
NA,TRBV12-3/TRBV12-4,few,TRBJ2-7,CASSPFAAGEQYF,TGTGCCAGCAGCCCCTTTGCGGCGGGGGAGCAGTACTTC
NA,TRBV7-3,NA,TRBJ2-3,CASSLEGVNTQYF,TGTGCCAGCAGCTTGGAGGGGGTTAATACGCAGTATTTT
TRBD2,TRBV29-1,many,TRBJ2-5,CSVELTSGGRETQYF,TGCAGCGTTGAGCTAACTAGCGGGGGCAGGGAGACCCAGTACTTC
TRBD1,TRBV6-5,NA,TRBJ1-1,CASSKTGAAKDTEAFF,TGTGCCAGCAGTAAGACAGGGGCCGCCAAAGACACTGAAGCTTTCTTT
TRBD1,TRBV6-6,NA,TRBJ2-7,CASSAQGIEQYF,TGTGCCAGCAGCGCACAGGGGATCGAGCAGTACTTC
NA,TRBV11-3,NA,TRBJ1-1,CASSNQGDTEAFF,TGTGCCAGCAGTAACCAGGGAGACACTGAAGCTTTCTTT
NA,TRBV6-5,few,TRBJ2-5,CASNNPVLETQYF,TGTGCCAGCAACAACCCCGTCTTGGAGACCCAGTACTTC
TRBD2,TRBV7-9,NA,TRBJ2-5,CASSLGTSGIQETQYF,TGTGCCAGCAGCTTAGGGACTAGCGGGATCCAAGAGACCCAGTACTTC
NA,TRBV20-1,NA,TRBJ1-2,CSARDSWGKGYTF,TGCAGTGCTAGAGATAGCTGGGGTAAAGGCTACACCTTC
NA,TRBV5-1,many,TRBJ2-3,CASSFEESTDTQYF,TGCGCCAGCAGCTTTGAGGAAAGCACAGATACGCAGTATTTT
TRBD1,TRBV12-3/TRBV12-4,NA,TRBJ1-2,CASSSQGAGYGYTF,TGTGCCAGCAGTTCACAGGGGGCGGGGTATGGCTACACCTTC
NA,TRBV7-9,few,TRBJ2-3,CASSSRDISDTQYF,TGTGCCAGCAGCTCCAGGGACATCTCAGATACGCAGTATTTT
NA,TRBV6-2/TRBV6-3,few,TRBJ1-1,CASSYSSGSEAFF,TGTGCCAGCAGTTACTCTTCAGGGTCTGAAGCTTTCTTT
NA,TRBV15,few,TRBJ2-7,CATSRDGEERYEQYF,TGTGCCACCAGCAGAGATGGAGAGGAGAGATACGAGCAGTACTTC
NA,TRBV5-1,many,TRBJ2-6,CASSSRSGANVLTF,TGCGCCAGCAGCTCACGCTCTGGGGCCAACGTCCTGACTTTC